This T cell receptor beta chain was captured by sequencing in a study of cytomegalovirus exposure and HLA in healthy donors. This clone was seen just once. The antigen remains undetermined. Study findings and constraints: The study put 150 or so TCR beta chains on its list as cytomegalovirus-associated.

The CDR3 contains 12 residues. V was pared by 5 bases and J by 5 bases, with 9 bases between. Germline V lookup: CDR1 LNHDA, CDR2 SQIVND (reference sequence). Assay used: immunoSEQ multiplex PCR; TCRdb lists only in-frame clones, some missing. Here the sample spans nearly 200,000 clones, around 83% being singletons. The chain couples TRBV19 to TRBJ1-1, with D possibly TRBD1 on 5 matching bases. The clonotype comes from a woman in her 30s in good health and CMV-seropositive. The sequencing sample was made of PBMCs. This chain's CDR3 is CASSYRQTEAFF. CDR3 DNA sequence: TGTGCCAGTAGTTATAGACAGACTGAAGCTTTCTTT.